This T cell receptor beta chain was captured in a study of blood T cell repertoires in COVID-19. About the study: Samples taken during acute and convalescent COVID-19 were collected in the United States, Italy and Spain. In each case, the material was cDNA or gDNA derived from T cells, B-cell-depleted T cells, or PBMCs.

The germline V gene has CDR1 SGHTS and CDR2 YDEGEE. V lost 4 bases and J 7 bases, leaving 12 bases between the germline ends. The CDR3 consists of 14 residues. In the study's own analysis: Quantification of nucleated cells was approximated via reference gene primer amplification. Here immunoSEQ multiplex PCR was the method, and the copy in TCRdb shows in-frame clones only, minus some. D and trimming were read from the DNA, whereas the V and J calls and clone size are those reported in that table. The table lists 200,000 or so clones, more than 75% of them singletons. The chain uses TRBV5-8 and TRBJ1-6, with a possible D match to TRBD1 (5 bases). Sequences were obtained from peripheral blood. The receptor was derived from a man aged 45 to 65 with acute or convalescent COVID-19. The CDR3 spells CASSGDGGNSPLHF. The DNA of the CDR3 is TGTGCCAGCAGCGGGGACGGGGGAAATTCACCCCTCCACTTT.